The 32 T cell receptor beta chains below were found in one sample sequenced in a study of blood T cell repertoires in COVID-19. Sequencing used immunoSEQ multiplex PCR; TCRdb keeps in-frame clones, though not all of them. Of approximately 77,000 clones listed, over 85% are singletons. Sequenced: peripheral blood. The origin of the receptors is a man in his fifties with active COVID-19.

In its sample, this clone was seen once. The V call is TRBV7-3, the J call TRBJ2-7; no firm D call. Germline V gene data show CDR1 as SGHTA and CDR2 as FQGTGA. Trimming shortened V by 0 bases and J by 3 bases, and 6 bases separated the two germline ends. CDR3 length: 13 amino acids. The CDR3 sequence is CASSLTEYYEQYF. The DNA of the CDR3 is TGTGCCAGCAGCTTAACCGAGTACTACGAGCAGTACTTC.

Concerning this clone: Other nucleotide sequences in the sample specify the same CDR3. The gene calls are TRBV20-1 and TRBJ2-7; D perhaps matches TRBD2 (5 bases). From germline, CDR1 is DFQATT and CDR2 SNEGSKA (reference sequence). Trimming stripped 0 bases from V and 7 bases from J, with 7 bases between. CDR3 length equals 11 residues. The CDR3 sequence: CSARDGREQYF. Written as DNA, the CDR3 is TGCAGTGCTAGAGATGGGAGAGAGCAGTACTTC.

This chain links TRBV29-1 with TRBJ1-1; 10 nucleotides match TRBD1. J was trimmed by 6 bases and V by 4 bases; bases with no gene match: 11. This CDR3 contains 15 residues. The germline CDR1 and CDR2 sequences are SQVTM and ANQGSEA. CDR3 DNA: TGCAGCGTTGTTAGGACAGGGGGTCCTCAAGCTGAAGCTTTCTTT. Its translation is CSVVRTGGPQAEAFF.

The chain joins TRBV2 to TRBJ1-2; 8 positions match TRBD1. V was clipped by 6 bases and J by 3 bases; unmatched bases: 9. The CDR3 is made up of 15 amino acids. The germline V gene has CDR1 SNHLY and CDR2 FYNNEI. The CDR3 region has the DNA TGTGCCAGCAGAAGCCGTCAGGGGGCCGACTATGGCTACACCTTC. Amino acids: CASRSRQGADYGYTF.

The CDR3 region has the DNA TGCGCCAGCAGCCAAGCCGGGACTAGCGGGCCCCTAAGCTCCTACAATGAGCAGTTCTTC. This encodes CASSQAGTSGPLSSYNEQFF. The chain links TRBV4-1 to TRBJ2-1; 12 nucleotides align to TRBD2. The CDR3 sequence is 20 residues long. J was trimmed by 0 bases and V by 1 base; bases with no gene match: 10. Germline V gives CDR1 MGHRA, CDR2 YSYEKL.

This clone was observed a single time. This rearrangement joins TRBV28 to TRBJ1-2, with TRBD1 matching 9 bases. CDR3 length: 15 residues. Germline-derived CDR1 and CDR2 are MDHEN and SYDVKM. Trimming at V came to 4 bases and at J to 4 bases, leaving 7 bases not matched to a gene. The CDR3: CASSSPTGGLYGYTF. The CDR3 DNA sequence: TGTGCCAGCAGTTCCCCGACAGGGGGGCTCTATGGCTACACCTTC.

The table lists this clone with a few counts. Possible read error: a much larger clone is one base away. Here the CDR3 reads CASSLGRYQPGGANVLTF. CDR3 sequence (DNA): TGTGCCAGCAGCTTAGGACGGTATCAGCCGGGGGGGGCCAACGTCCTGACTTTC. The J gene is TRBJ2-6, the V gene TRBV7-2, with D possibly TRBD2 on 5 matching bases. V was trimmed by 1 base and J by 4 bases, leaving 17 bases between them. This CDR3 has 18 amino acids. Per germline, CDR1 SGHTA and CDR2 FQGNSA.

The V call is TRBV9, the J call TRBJ2-6; D gene uncertain. V dropped 0 bases and J dropped 3 bases, with 7 bases sitting between them. The CDR3 contains 15 residues. Germline-derived CDR1 and CDR2 are SGDLS and YYNGEE. The CDR3 region is CASSVAGFGANVLTF. CDR3 sequence (DNA): TGTGCCAGCAGCGTAGCAGGTTTTGGGGCCAACGTCCTGACTTTC.

This chain joins TRBV7-8 and TRBJ2-2; 9 bases match TRBD1. Germline loops: CDR1 SGHVS, CDR2 FQNEAQ. Losses at the gene ends were 7 bases for V and 3 bases for J; bases not matched to a gene: 3. CDR3 length: 14 residues. The CDR3 sequence: CASNGQGYTGELFF. The DNA for the CDR3 is TGTGCCAGCAACGGACAGGGGTACACCGGGGAGCTGTTTTTT.

The rearrangement joins TRBV27 to TRBJ2-7, with TRBD2 as a possible D gene (6 bases). V was trimmed by 2 bases and J by 3 bases, leaving 14 bases between them. The CDR3 has 15 amino acids. Germline CDR1 and CDR2: MNHEY and SMNVEV (reference sequence). This CDR3 is CASSLVGLGGYEQYF. The CDR3 coding sequence is TGTGCCAGCAGTTTAGTGGGGCTCGGGGGCTACGAGCAGTACTTC.

The rearrangement uses TRBV19 and TRBJ1-2; 9 bases fit TRBD1. The CDR3 spans 11 residues. Germline V lookup: CDR1 LNHDA, CDR2 SQIVND (reference sequence). V was clipped by 8 bases and J by 5 bases; unmatched bases: 0. CDR3 loop: CASGTGYGYTF. The CDR3 region has the DNA TGTGCCAGTGGGACAGGGTATGGCTACACCTTC.

The J gene is TRBJ2-2, the V gene TRBV24-1; D may be TRBD1 (6 bases). The germline gives CDR1 KGHDR, CDR2 SFDVKD. The CDR3 runs to 17 residues. The ends were cut back, 0 bases at V and 1 base at J, with 11 bases in the middle. As DNA, the CDR3 is TGTGCCACCAGTGATTTGACAGGGTTCTTGAACACCGGGGAGCTGTTTTTT. Translating gives CATSDLTGFLNTGELFF.

The rearrangement uses TRBV5-5 and TRBJ2-3, with TRBD2 matching over 8 bases. CDR1 SGHKS and CDR2 YYEKEE come from the germline V gene (reference sequence). The junction had 3 bases not matched to a gene; V was cut back by 0 bases and J by 0 bases. The CDR3 is 16 residues long. This CDR3 reads CASSLGPSGSTDTQYF. The CDR3 DNA sequence: TGTGCCAGCAGCTTGGGACCTAGCGGGAGCACAGATACGCAGTATTTT.

The V gene is TRBV24-1, the J gene TRBJ1-5; D is ambiguous. CDR1 and CDR2 from the germline V gene are KGHDR and SFDVKD. V was trimmed by 9 bases and J by 4 bases, leaving 12 bases between them. The CDR3 contains 13 residues. CDR3 residues: CATQQQQNQPQHF. The CDR3 DNA reads TGTGCCACCCAGCAGCAACAGAATCAGCCCCAGCATTTT.

This chain joins TRBV30 and TRBJ1-1, with D perhaps matching TRBD1 (6 bases). CDR1 and CDR2 from the germline V gene are GTSNPN and SVGIG (reference sequence). The CDR3 covers 12 residues. Trimming removed 3 bases from V and 10 bases from J, with 15 bases in between. The CDR3, as DNA: TGTGCCTGGAGCCTAACAGGGCCTCCAGCTTTCTTT. The encoded protein is CAWSLTGPPAFF.

The chain is built from TRBV7-9 and TRBJ2-5; 7 bases align to TRBD1. Trimming removed 6 bases from V and 4 bases from J; junction bases left unmatched: 8. Germline loops: CDR1 SEHNR, CDR2 FQNEAQ (reference sequence). This CDR3 comprises 14 residues. This CDR3 is CASREDRVGETQYF. CDR3 in DNA: TGTGCCAGCAGGGAAGACAGGGTGGGAGAGACCCAGTACTTC.

The chain couples TRBV11-3 to TRBJ1-2, with D perhaps matching TRBD1 (5 bases). Germline CDR1 SGHNT, CDR2 YENEEA. This CDR3 spans 12 amino acids. The V and J ends lost 9 bases and 8 bases respectively, with 16 bases between them. The DNA for the CDR3 is TGTGCCAGTCTCCGGGGGGGTTCGGGCTACACCTTC. Its protein product is CASLRGGSGYTF.

Here the CDR3 reads CASSTNSQPQHF. In nucleotides, the CDR3 is TGTGCCAGCAGCACGAACTCCCAGCCCCAGCATTTT. The V and J genes are TRBV7-2 and TRBJ1-5; D unclear. The ends were cut back, 5 bases at V and 7 bases at J, with 9 bases in the middle. The CDR3 covers 12 residues. Looked up from germline, CDR1 is SGHTA and CDR2 is FQGNSA. The whole variable domain, remainder taken from reference TRBV7-2 and TRBJ1-5, is GAGVSQSPSNKVTEKGKDVELRCDPISGHTALYWYRQSLGQGLEFLIYFQGNSAPDKSGLPSDRFSAERTGGSVSTLTIQRTQQEDSAVYLCASSTNSQPQHFGDGTRLSIL.

The V gene is TRBV12-3 or TRBV12-4, the J gene TRBJ1-2; TRBD1 matches 7 bases. V shed 6 bases and J 5 bases; nucleotides not matched to a gene: 6. The CDR3 spans 13 residues. CDR3 protein: CASSPGTVYGYTF. CDR3 in DNA: TGTGCCAGCAGCCCCGGGACAGTGTATGGCTACACCTTC.

This chain joins TRBV5-1 and TRBJ2-3, with D unresolved. Trimming pared 2 bases from V and 2 bases from J, leaving 9 bases between. This CDR3 is built from 14 residues. Per the germline V gene, CDR1 is SGHRS and CDR2 is YFSETQ. The CDR3 sequence is CASSLTAYTDTQYF. In DNA form, the CDR3 reads TGCGCCAGCAGCTTAACTGCCTACACAGATACGCAGTATTTT.

The V and J genes are TRBV11-3 and TRBJ2-1; D ambiguous. In germline, CDR1 is SGHNT, CDR2 YENEEA. The V end was cut by 5 bases, the J end by 10 bases, with 12 bases between. CDR3 size: 12 residues. The CDR3 sequence is CASSPPVGEQFF. The CDR3, as DNA: TGTGCCAGCAGCCCCCCGGTGGGCGAGCAGTTCTTC.

This chain uses TRBV2 with TRBJ2-2; 7 bases fit TRBD1. The J segment lost 1 base and the V segment lost 4 bases, leaving 3 bases of the junction unmatched. This CDR3 is built from 15 residues. CDR1 is SNHLY and CDR2 is FYNNEI in the germline V gene. The CDR3 nucleotides read TGTGCCAGCAGTGGGGACAGAATGAACACCGGGGAGCTGTTTTTT. Translation gives CASSGDRMNTGELFF.

This chain links TRBV10-3 with TRBJ2-7; 7 nucleotides match TRBD1. The CDR3 contains 15 residues. V shed 7 bases, J shed 6 bases, and the junction held 15 bases outside the gene matches. Germline V gene sequence: CDR1 ENHRY, CDR2 SYGVKD. CDR3 amino acids: CAITSDLAGGGEQYF. Here the CDR3 DNA reads TGTGCCATCACCTCAGATTTGGCAGGGGGTGGCGAGCAGTACTTC.

The gene calls are TRBV21-1 and TRBJ2-3; TRBD2 is the table's D call and was not checked against the DNA. TRBV21-1 is a recognized pseudogene. The CDR3 has 12 residues. The CDR3 loop is CANQVCPGTQYF. CDR3 nucleotide sequence: TGTGCCAACCAAGTCTGCCCCGGTACGCAGTATTTT.

This clone was observed a few times. This chain uses TRBV4-1 with TRBJ2-2; tentatively, D is TRBD1 (5 bases). Trimming pared 4 bases from V and 1 base from J, leaving 7 bases between. Germline CDR1 is MGHRA and CDR2 is YSYEKL. The CDR3 length is 14 residues. Written as DNA, the CDR3 is TGCGCCAGCAGCCGAGGACAGAACACCGGGGAGCTGTTTTTT. It specifies CASSRGQNTGELFF.

The chain uses TRBV6-5 and TRBJ2-5, with a weak D call TRBD1 (6 bases). V lost 6 bases and J lost 7, with 21 bases in between. Germline values: CDR1 MNHEY, CDR2 SVGAGI. The CDR3 length is 15 residues. CDR3 sequence reads: CASSPGAAYTGTQYF. CDR3 nucleotide sequence: TGTGCCAGCAGCCCAGGGGCAGCTTACACGGGGACCCAGTACTTC.

This chain uses TRBV11-2 with TRBJ1-1; TRBD1 agrees at 7 bases. The ends lost 2 bases at V and 9 bases at J; junction bases unmatched: 12. Germline assignment: CDR1 SGHAT and CDR2 FQNNGV. This CDR3 comprises 15 residues. The CDR3 DNA is TGTGCCAGCAGCTTAACTCCAGGGGGGAACCTTCAAGCTTTCTTT. It translates to CASSLTPGGNLQAFF.

This rearrangement joins TRBV10-1 to TRBJ1-1, with 9 positions matching TRBD1. CDR3 length: 14 amino acids. CDR1 and CDR2 from the germline V gene are WNHNN and SYGVQD (reference sequence). The V and J ends lost 6 bases and 1 base, in that order; junction bases with no gene match: 3. CDR3: CASSQGQGNTEAFF. The CDR3 nucleotides read TGCGCCAGCAGCCAGGGACAGGGGAACACTGAAGCTTTCTTT.

V usage is TRBV5-4 and J usage is TRBJ2-1, with 7 bases fitting TRBD2. Trimming cost V 0 bases and J 4 bases; bases outside gene matches: 4. Germline CDR1 reads SGHNT; CDR2 reads YYREEE (reference sequence). The CDR3 spans 15 residues. The CDR3 loop reads CASSLDGGRYNEQFF. The CDR3 bases are TGTGCCAGCAGCTTGGACGGCGGGAGATACAATGAGCAGTTCTTC.

The J gene is TRBJ2-7, the V gene TRBV5-1; 7 bases line up with TRBD1. The germline V gene has CDR1 SGHRS and CDR2 YFSETQ. V was clipped by 4 bases and J by 6 bases; unmatched bases: 13. The CDR3 loop spans 15 amino acids. The CDR3: CASSPQDRTVGEQYF. The CDR3 DNA sequence: TGCGCCAGCAGCCCCCAGGACAGGACCGTCGGCGAGCAGTACTTC.

V is TRBV7-2 and J is TRBJ2-5; possibly TRBD2 for D (6 bases). Germline V CDR1 and CDR2: SGHTA, FQGNSA. This CDR3 spans 15 amino acids. V was pared by 3 bases and J by 5 bases, with 16 bases between. CDR3 region: CASSFWASEEETQYF. DNA of the CDR3: TGTGCCAGCAGCTTTTGGGCTAGCGAAGAGGAGACCCAGTACTTC. Full variable domain (rest looked up from reference TRBV7-2 and TRBJ2-5): GAGVSQSPSNKVTEKGKDVELRCDPISGHTALYWYRQSLGQGLEFLIYFQGNSAPDKSGLPSDRFSAERTGGSVSTLTIQRTQQEDSAVYLCASSFWASEEETQYFGPGTRLLVL.

V is TRBV19 and J is TRBJ2-7; the match to TRBD2 covers 7 bases. After removal of 3 bases from V and 6 bases from J, the junction contained 8 bases not matched to a gene. The CDR3 sequence is 14 residues long. The germline V gene encodes CDR1 LNHDA and CDR2 SQIVND (reference sequence). CDR3 nucleotide sequence: TGTGCCAGTAGTATGGGGACTACGACGTCCGAGCAGTACTTC. As protein: CASSMGTTTSEQYF.